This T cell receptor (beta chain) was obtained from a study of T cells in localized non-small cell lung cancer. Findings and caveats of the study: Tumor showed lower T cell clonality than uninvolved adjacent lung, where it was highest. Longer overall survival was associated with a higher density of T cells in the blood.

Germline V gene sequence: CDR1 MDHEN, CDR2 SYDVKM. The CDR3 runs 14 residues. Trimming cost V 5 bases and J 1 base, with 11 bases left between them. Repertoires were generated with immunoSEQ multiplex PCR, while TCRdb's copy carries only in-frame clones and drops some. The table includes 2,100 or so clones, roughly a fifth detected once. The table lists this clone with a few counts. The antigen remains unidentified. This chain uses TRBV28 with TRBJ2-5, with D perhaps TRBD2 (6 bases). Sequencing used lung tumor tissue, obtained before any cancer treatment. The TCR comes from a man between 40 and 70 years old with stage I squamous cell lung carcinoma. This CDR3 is CASSRGILQETQYF. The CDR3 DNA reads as TGTGCCAGCAGTCGCGGGATACTCCAAGAGACCCAGTACTTC.